This T cell receptor (beta chain) emerged from a study of early T cells in non-severe SARS-CoV-2 infection (dated by TCRdb to the early 2020s). About the study as a whole: Because TCR sequencing relied on bulk RNA taken from unsorted whole blood, pairing of alpha and beta chains was not possible. The paper's findings and limits, for the study overall: VDJdb matching was skewed toward anti-spike CD8 responses and likely underestimated virus-specific expansions, missing private and CD4 specificities.

According to the germline V gene, CDR1 reads SGHVS and CDR2 reads FNYEAQ. The CDR3 numbers 15 residues from cysteine through phenylalanine. The retained sequence is limited to the CDR3, 45 bases, with the frame set at the first base. The germline V end is reduced by 0 bases and the J end by 6 bases; junction bases left unmatched: 7. This clonotype has more than one count but fewer than ten. Its recognized antigen is unknown. The sample holds no much larger clone one base away, and base qualities are not on file. Set within a cohort of healthcare workers in London, UK, this nested case-control study involved weekly PCR testing of nasopharyngeal swabs along with blood sampling. Healthcare workers were enrolled in the week of the UK lockdown, from 23 to 31 March 2020, and were followed every week for up to roughly 15 weeks. The library relied on 5' RACE. Sequencing was performed on a NextSeq 500. Unique molecular identifiers were attached to individual cDNA molecules in the TCR library protocol so that sequencing error and PCR bias could be corrected. TCR alpha and beta chains were both sequenced, and the abundances of alpha and beta sequences in each sample were closely correlated with each other. The paper's processing steps were these. V gene, J gene and CDR3 annotation of TCR sequences was performed with Decombinator V4. Expanded TCRs were defined as changing significantly between any two time points under a Poisson model with p below 0.0001. Abundances of TCRs were expressed as counts per million after normalisation to the total number of TCRs sequenced in each sample. TRAV1-2 paired with TRAJ12, TRAJ20 or TRAJ33 defined MAIT TCRs, while TRAV10 paired with TRAJ18 defined iNKT TCRs. A search of VDJdb, accessed on 1 November 2021, was run for TCRs annotated to CMV, EBV and SARS-CoV-2, with TCRs annotated for multiple antigens excluded. The public reads were reanalyzed by TCRdb: fastp trimming at Q25, MiXCR alignment, in-frame beta chains only. Rows with a matching CDR3 protein are joined into one entry that keeps the most common DNA and genes. TCRdb's processing, not the authors' own work, is the source of the V and J calls. This sample has some 26,000 distinct CDR3 sequences in its table, and roughly 4.5% of those were observed once. Jointly, the top ten make up roughly an eighth of the sample.

This sequence uses TRBV7-6 and TRBJ2-7, and 8 junction bases match TRBD2. The clonotype originates from an adult who was a healthcare worker with PCR-confirmed SARS-CoV-2 infection or an uninfected control (not recorded which). Source material: whole blood. The sequenced DNA: TGTGCCAGCAGCTTAGCGGGGACTAGTCCCTCCGAGCAGTACTTC. This yields the protein CASSLAGTSPSEQYF.